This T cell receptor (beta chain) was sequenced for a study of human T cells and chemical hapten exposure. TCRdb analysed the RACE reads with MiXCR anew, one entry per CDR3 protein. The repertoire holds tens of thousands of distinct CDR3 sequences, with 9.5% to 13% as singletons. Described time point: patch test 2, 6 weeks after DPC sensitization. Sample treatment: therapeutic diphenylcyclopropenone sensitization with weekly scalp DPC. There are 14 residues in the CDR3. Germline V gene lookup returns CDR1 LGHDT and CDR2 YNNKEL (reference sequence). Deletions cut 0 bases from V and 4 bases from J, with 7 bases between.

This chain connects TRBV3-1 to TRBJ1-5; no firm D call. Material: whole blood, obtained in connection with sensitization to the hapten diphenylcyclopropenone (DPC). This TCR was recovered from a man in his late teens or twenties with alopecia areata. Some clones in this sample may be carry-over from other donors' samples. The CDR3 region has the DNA TGTGCCAGCAGCCAAGATAGTGGTAATCAGCCCCAGCATTTT. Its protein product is CASSQDSGNQPQHF. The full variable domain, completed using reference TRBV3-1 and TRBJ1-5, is DTAVSQTPKYLVTQMGNDKSIKCEQNLGHDTMYWYKQDSKKFLKIMFSYNNKELIINETVPNRFSPKSPDKAHLNLHINSLELGDSAVYFCASSQDSGNQPQHFGDGTRLSIL.